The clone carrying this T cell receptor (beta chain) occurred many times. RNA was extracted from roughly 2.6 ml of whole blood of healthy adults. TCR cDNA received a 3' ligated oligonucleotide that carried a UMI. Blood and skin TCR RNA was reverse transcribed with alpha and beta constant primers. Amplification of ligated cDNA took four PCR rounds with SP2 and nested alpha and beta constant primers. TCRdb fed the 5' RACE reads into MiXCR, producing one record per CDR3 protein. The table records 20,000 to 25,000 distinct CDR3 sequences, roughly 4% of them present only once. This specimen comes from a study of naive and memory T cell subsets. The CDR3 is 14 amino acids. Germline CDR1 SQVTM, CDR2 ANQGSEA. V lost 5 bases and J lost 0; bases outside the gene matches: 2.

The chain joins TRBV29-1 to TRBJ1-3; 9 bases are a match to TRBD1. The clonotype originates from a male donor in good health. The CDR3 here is CSVWDRASGNTIYF. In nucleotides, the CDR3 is TGCAGCGTTTGGGACAGGGCCTCTGGAAACACCATATATTTT.